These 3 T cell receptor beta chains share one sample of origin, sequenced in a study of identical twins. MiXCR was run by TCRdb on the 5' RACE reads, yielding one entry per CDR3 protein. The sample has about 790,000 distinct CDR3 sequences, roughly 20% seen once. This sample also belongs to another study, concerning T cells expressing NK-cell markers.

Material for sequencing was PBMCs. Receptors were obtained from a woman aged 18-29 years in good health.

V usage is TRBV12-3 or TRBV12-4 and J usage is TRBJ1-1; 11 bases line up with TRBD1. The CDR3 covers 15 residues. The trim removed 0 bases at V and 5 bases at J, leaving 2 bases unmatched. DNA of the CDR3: TGTGCCAGCAGTTTAGCCGGACAGGGGGCAACTGAAGCTTTCTTT. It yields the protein CASSLAGQGATEAFF.

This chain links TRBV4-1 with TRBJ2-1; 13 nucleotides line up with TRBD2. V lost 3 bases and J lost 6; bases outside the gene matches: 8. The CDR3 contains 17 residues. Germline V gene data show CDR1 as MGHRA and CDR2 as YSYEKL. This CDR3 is CASSHSTTSGGANEQFF. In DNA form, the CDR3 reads TGCGCCAGCAGCCATTCAACCACTAGCGGGGGGGCCAATGAGCAGTTCTTC.

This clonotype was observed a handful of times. The CDR3 sequence is CASSLFWNSGSTDTQYF. CDR3 nucleotide sequence: TGTGCCAGCAGCTTATTTTGGAATAGCGGGAGCACAGATACGCAGTATTTT. The rearrangement links TRBV7-8 to TRBJ2-3, with 7 bases aligning to TRBD2. The CDR3 covers 17 residues. J lost 0 bases, V lost 2 bases, and 8 bases had no gene match. CDR1 and CDR2 (germline): SGHVS, FQNEAQ.